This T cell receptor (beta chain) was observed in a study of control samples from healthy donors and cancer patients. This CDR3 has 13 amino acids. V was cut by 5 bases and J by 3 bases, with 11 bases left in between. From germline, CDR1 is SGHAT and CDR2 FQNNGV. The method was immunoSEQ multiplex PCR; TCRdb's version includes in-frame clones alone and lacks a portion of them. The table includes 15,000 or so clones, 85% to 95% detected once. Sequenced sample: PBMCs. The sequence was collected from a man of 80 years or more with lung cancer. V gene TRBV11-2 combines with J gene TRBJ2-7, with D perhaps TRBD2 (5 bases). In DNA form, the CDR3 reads TGTGCCAGCAGCCTTGCCGGGGTCTACGAGCAGTACTTC. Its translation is CASSLAGVYEQYF.